A selection of T cell receptor beta chains follows, all from one sample in a study of blood T cell repertoires in COVID-19. Sequenced by immunoSEQ multiplex PCR; TCRdb stores in-frame clones only, minus some. The sample lists around 190,000 clones, roughly 82% occurring once. Sequenced input: PBMCs or T cells enriched from blood (not recorded which). The receptors were sampled from a man aged 40-49 years with acute COVID-19. The conserved cysteine and the conserved F or W are not part of the CDR3 here.

TRBV5-1 ASSYSMGAGRIEQY
TRBV11-2 ASSSSGFRNYNEQF
TRBV11-2 ASKGAGVPYNEQF
TRBV4-1 ASSQIAGLANEQF
TRBV18 ASSPLQGYQPQH
TRBV24-1 ATSRLVTDTQY
TRBV6-2/TRBV6-3 ASSARGQGAIVSYNEQF
TRBV6-5 ASRRSGGETQY
TRBV27 ASSLYIGANNQPQH
TRBV28 ASKTSAVSYNEQF
TRBV5-1 ASSLTSGRDEQF
TRBV11-2 ASSPGSVGRSDTQY
TRBV5-1 ASSLGGSKGNEKLF
TRBV4-1 ASSHPGQGLGAF
TRBV28 ASRPPSGRGETQY
TRBV18 ASSPGTGYYNEQF
TRBV6-2/TRBV6-3 ASSYRMQGGQPQH
TRBV4-2 ASSQVRSNQPQH
TRBV28 ASSGQVGNSNQPQH
TRBV3-1/TRBV3-2 ASRKYLRGSGADTEAF
TRBV7-9 ASRINTEAF
TRBV10-3 ATSAGTGFFQPQH
TRBV14 ASSQADTPHEQY
TRBV2 ASRRDRAGADTQY
TRBV9 ASSFTGDSNQPQH
TRBV12-3/TRBV12-4 ASSLQGEQY
TRBV11-2 ASSLGTAGQSYEQY
TRBV7-9 ASSPRDTTYNEQF
TRBV4-1 ASSQDQGYYGYT
TRBV6-2/TRBV6-3 ASSTRLAGERESGELF
TRBV28 ASSPDTSGIVNGELF
TRBV19 ASLPSRRVNYGYT
TRBV18 ASSQGPGFTEAF
TRBV4-1 ASSLSGKQY
TRBV28 ASSAGVETQY
TRBV27 ASRSGGLSHTDTQY
TRBV28 ASSLLWEDGGHQPQH
TRBV7-2 ASGSTPRHTEAF
TRBV12-3/TRBV12-4 ASLHSSQETQY
TRBV27 ASSLFGTGGVSGANVLT
TRBV19 ASSIQGKSTEAF
TRBV7-3 ASSLTGAAGNYEQY
TRBV9 ASSVTREGKLF
TRBV28 ASEGDVGEKLF
TRBV2 AIEIAGGVTDTQY